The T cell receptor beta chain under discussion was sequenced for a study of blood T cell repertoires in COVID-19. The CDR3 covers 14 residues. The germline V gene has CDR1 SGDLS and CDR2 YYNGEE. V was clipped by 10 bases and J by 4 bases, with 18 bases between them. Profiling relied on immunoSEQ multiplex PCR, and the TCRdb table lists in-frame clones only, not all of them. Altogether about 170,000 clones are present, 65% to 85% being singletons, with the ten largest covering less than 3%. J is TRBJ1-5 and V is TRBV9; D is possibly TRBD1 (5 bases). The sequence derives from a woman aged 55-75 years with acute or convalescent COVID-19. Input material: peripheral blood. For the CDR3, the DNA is TGTGCCTTCCTCTTAAATGGGGGGAATCAGCCCCAGCATTTT. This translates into CAFLLNGGNQPQHF.